This T cell receptor (beta chain) originates from a study of CD8+CD57+ T cells in acquired aplastic anemia. Study-level information: The average for DNA from sorted CD4+ and CD8+ cells was around 3.4 ug.

TCR beta VDJ and CDR3 profiling used genomic DNA as template. Each CDR3 protein gets one entry after TCRdb re-called the reads with MiXCR. The table includes 100,000 to 150,000 distinct CDR3 sequences, about 40% detected once. The CDR3 length is 11 residues. Germline loops: CDR1 MNHNS, CDR2 SASEGT. Trimming left V 6 bases short and J 4 bases short, with 7 bases between. Sequencing involved patients with CD8+CD57+ cell expansion previously shown by flow cytometry. Among the patients, none had received any therapy at the time of blood sampling. This clonotype was counted at least ten times. The sequenced material came from sorted CD4+, CD8+, or CD8+CD57+ T cells (not recorded which) from PBMCs. This receptor was obtained from a human donor with aplastic anemia. The rearrangement links TRBV6-1 to TRBJ2-7; a weak D match, TRBD1 (6 bases). CDR3 DNA: TGTGCCAGCAGAGGGGGTTACGAGCAGTACGTC. Its translation is CASRGGYEQYV.